This entry is about one T cell receptor beta chain. What it binds is unknown. The data belong to a study of CXCR3-negative and CXCR3-positive naive CD8 T cells. CDR3 size: 17 residues. The germline CDR1 and CDR2 sequences are SEHNR and FQNEAQ (reference sequence). All TRB cDNA libraries came from 5' RACE performed with UMI labels. TCRdb reanalyzed the 5' RACE reads, giving one entry per CDR3 protein sequence and no DNA. The specimen's table records around 60,000 distinct CDR3 sequences. Notes on the study in general: Naive cells with CXCR3 showed TRB CDR3s that were more hydrophobic than those in CXCR3-negative naive cells.

The chain joins TRBV7-9 to TRBJ1-6; the D call of TRBD1 rests on TCRdb alone, since no DNA is present to check it. The sequencing sample was made of naive CXCR3+ CD8+ T cells from blood. The subset is: CD45RO-CCR7+CD27+CD95- naive CD8+ T cells expressing CXCR3 (TNR3+). The receptor comes from a human donor in good health. Some clones in this sample may be carry-over from other donors' samples. The CDR3 protein is CASSPRDRDNTNSPLHF. The whole variable domain, filled in from reference TRBV7-9 and TRBJ1-6, reads DTGVSQNPRHKITKRGQNVTFRCDPISEHNRLYWYRQTLGQGPEFLTYFQNEAQLEKSRLLSDRFSAERPKGSFSTLEIQRTEQGDSAMYLCASSPRDRDNTNSPLHFGNGTRLTVT.